This T cell receptor (beta chain) is from a study of blood T cell repertoires in COVID-19 (dated by TCRdb to about 2020). At the level of the whole study: The collaborator samples originated in the United States, Italy and Spain and spanned the acute and convalescent phases of COVID-19. The prospective study material was composed of cDNA or gDNA derived from T cells, B-cell-depleted T cells, or PBMCs. Subjects who had been exposed to COVID-19, were actively infected with it, or had recovered from it provided the deeply sampled blood TCRbeta repertoires that made up the dataset. The repertoires were released in a freely available public database meant as a resource for research on the immune response to SARS-CoV-2. Samples came from the ongoing ImmuneRACE study (first 160 participants) plus 1,254 subjects from 6 global collaborators. A de-identified subject ID, COVID-19 status, age in years and sex were almost always included in the sample metadata. Where available, HLA class I and class II types were obtained from metadata supplied by the sample provider rather than from assay-based typing. The paper's findings and limits, for the study overall: The amount of clinical and demographic metadata varied by source and participant and was provided uncurated.

As concerns this clone: Its antigen specificity is not known. Per-base quality was not reported, and no clone a single base away is much larger than it.

TCRbeta CDR3 regions were amplified from genomic DNA using the immunoSEQ Assay, a bias-controlled multiplex PCR. Regarding the original processing steps: Within the assay, amplification of reference gene primers was used to estimate how many nucleated cells each sample contained. Sequence reads were collapsed and filtered to measure the absolute abundance of every unique TCRbeta CDR3 rearrangement. Productive Simpson clonality was computed per sample as the square root of Simpson's diversity index over productive rearrangements. Here the immuneACCESS table is served through TCRdb, limited to in-frame sequences with V and J called. Missing clones are a known gap in these copies; in checked studies unresolved V genes cover under half, and the rest lacks a known reason. The V and J calls and clone size come from that table; D and trimming were worked out from the DNA. The table for this sample lists 250,000 to 350,000 clones; roughly 80% of them were counted only once. 15% to 19% of the sample is taken by the ten largest.

From a lookup of the germline V gene, CDR1 and CDR2 are MNHEY and SVGAGI. At the junction V is shortened by 7 bases and J by 4 bases; bases outside the gene matches: 5. The CDR3 has 13 amino acids, counting the end cysteine and phenylalanine. Of the read, only the CDR3 DNA is kept; its 39 bases are in frame from base 1. In Seattle, one collaborating source enrolled patients while the infection was active and tracked those patients longitudinally over the course of disease. The collaborating institutions used their own protocols to collect whole blood in K2EDTA tubes. Collaborator samples were shipped for TCRbeta analysis as frozen whole blood, isolated PBMCs, or DNA extracted from either sample type.

The sample comprised peripheral blood. The V gene is TRBV6-5 and the J gene is TRBJ2-7, and 9 junctional nucleotides match TRBD2. The receptor was isolated from a person aged 70 to 80 with COVID-19, enrolled during active disease. CDR3 reads: CASTGAGGYEQYF. The bases are TGTGCCAGCACCGGGGCGGGAGGGTACGAGCAGTACTTC.